This TCR beta chain was found in a study of T cells after posttransplantation cyclophosphamide. Regarding the study as a whole: Blood and skin or GI T cell repertoires showed limited TRB overlap. Recipient CMV seropositivity and CMV reactivation strongly tracked TRB clonality. Donor CD8+ memory clones often dominated recipient blood repertoires at later times.

Profiling relied on immunoSEQ multiplex PCR, and the TCRdb table lists in-frame clones only, not all of them. The sample carries 300 to 350 clones, around 70% recorded once. With regard to this clone: Its specificity is unknown.

V was cut by 1 base and J by 10 bases, with 10 bases left in between. The CDR3 runs 11 residues. In germline, CDR1 is SQVTM, CDR2 ANQGSEA. Treatment was busulfan-fludarabine conditioning, a marrow graft, and cyclophosphamide on days +3 and +4. This rearrangement joins TRBV29-1 to TRBJ1-1; TRBD1 might be the D (5 bases). Sequencing was performed on CD8+ T cells sorted from PBMCs, taken after allogeneic stem cell transplant with posttransplant cyclophosphamide. The TCR sequence derives from a female patient aged 45-60 years who received an allogeneic stem cell transplant from a related donor, was CMV-positive, and had no GVHD. Part of the T cells may come from the graft donor. In nucleotides, the CDR3 is TGCAGCGTTGAAGTAGCTCAGGGAGCTTTCTTT. Translated, it gives CSVEVAQGAFF.